The T cell receptor beta chain described here comes from a study of shared clonotypes between healthy human individuals. As for the study in general: Each donor's CD4 naive and CD4 memory cells filled three plates apiece, CD8 naive two, and CD8 memory one.

TCRdb's table, derived via immunoSEQ multiplex PCR, lists solely in-frame clones and lacks some. This sample has approximately 710,000 clones, with 90% found just once. The study's findings and limits: The authors expected sequencing depth to affect clonotype sharing among donors.

As for this clone: No antigen is known for it.

Source material: memory CD8+ T cells from PBMCs. Subset specified: CD45RO+ cells pooled with CCR7-negative TemRA cells. The TCR sequence derives from a man in his late teens or twenties in good health. Some clones in this sample may be carry-over from other donors' samples.

Here the CDR3 DNA reads TGTGCCAGCAGCTTGGCCCCGGAGTTCATGAACACTGAAGCTTTCTTT. This encodes CASSLAPEFMNTEAFF. The chain recombines TRBV5-4 with TRBJ1-1; D gene ambiguous. With 0 bases removed from V and 0 bases from J, the gap between germline ends came to 12 bases. This CDR3 is built from 16 residues. Germline V CDR1 and CDR2: SGHNT, YYREEE (reference sequence).